This record concerns one TCR beta chain sequence. Its cognate antigen is unknown. This CDR3 has 15 amino acids. Germline CDR1 is MNHNS and CDR2 is SASEGT. Trimming left V 4 bases short and J 6 bases short, with 15 bases between. The data were produced by immunoSEQ multiplex PCR, yet TCRdb's version contains in-frame clones alone and is incomplete. This repertoire shows about 88,000 clones, roughly 80% found once; its top ten account for about 12%. The data derive from a study of cytomegalovirus exposure and HLA in healthy donors. Whole-study findings and limits: In vitro testing confirmed a few CMV-associated chains as specific for CMV antigens.

Sequenced material: PBMCs. The genes are TRBV6-1 and TRBJ2-2; D is perhaps TRBD2 (6 bases). The TCR comes from a woman aged 18-29 years in good health and CMV-seropositive. For the CDR3, the DNA is TGTGCCAGCAGTGTCGGGACTCAATCCGCCGGGGAGCTGTTTTTT. It encodes CASSVGTQSAGELFF.